Ten or more counts support the clone carrying this TCR beta chain. Its target is unknown. This sample was included in a study of Graves' ophthalmopathy and Graves' hyperthyroidism. Study observations and caveats: Blood contained most expanded thyroid clonotypes exceeding 0.001 frequency.

Amplification of the TCR beta CDR3 regions used RNA transcripts (as template). HTBI primers served in a first-round RT-PCR, which a second-round multiplex PCR followed. TCRdb reprocessed the multiplex PCR reads via MiXCR and lists one record per CDR3 protein. The sample carries 400,000 or so distinct CDR3 sequences, 15% recorded once. Included hyperthyroidism patients were aged 18 to 65 and newly diagnosed (under 2 months' duration). Pregnancy or lactation, uncontrolled infections and other autoimmune diseases were grounds for excluding patients. Orbital computed tomography, thyroid ultrasound, TRAb, serum thyroxine and clinical symptoms formed the basis of diagnosis. The V and J ends lost 6 bases and 4 bases respectively, with 16 bases between them. This CDR3 spans 14 amino acids. Germline-derived CDR1 and CDR2 are MNHNS and SASEGT.

The sequencing sample was made of peripheral blood. The sequence was collected from a woman between 18 and 29 years old with stable Graves' hyperthyroidism. The chain combines TRBV6-1 with TRBJ2-7; weak D call: TRBD2 (5 bases). This chain's CDR3 is CASRAREALYEQYF. As DNA, the CDR3 is TGTGCCAGCAGGGCTCGGGAAGCCCTTTACGAGCAGTACTTC.